This passage covers 8 T cell receptor beta chains from one sample sequenced in a study of cytomegalovirus exposure and HLA in healthy donors. PCR was performed using 60 Vbeta and 13 Jbeta primers. Some clones are missing from TCRdb's copy, which holds only in-frame ones; the method was immunoSEQ multiplex PCR. The sample shows 200,000 or so clones, 80% to 85% of them seen only once. Sequenced material: PBMCs. The receptor set was obtained from a woman aged 45-65 years in good health and CMV-seropositive.

This chain joins TRBV9 and TRBJ2-3; 14 nucleotides line up with TRBD2. The CDR3 totals 16 residues. J gave up 3 bases and V 4 bases, and 4 bases lay outside the gene matches. Germline assignment: CDR1 SGDLS and CDR2 YYNGEE. The CDR3 loop reads CASSPGTSGGTDTQYF. The CDR3 DNA follows: TGTGCCAGCAGCCCCGGGACTAGCGGGGGAACAGATACGCAGTATTTT.

The chain recombines TRBV2 with TRBJ2-3, with 9 bases aligning to TRBD1. Germline assignment: CDR1 SNHLY and CDR2 FYNNEI. V was pared by 6 bases and J by 1 base, with 8 bases of the junction left unmatched. The CDR3 has 16 amino acids. DNA for the CDR3: TGTGCCAGCAGCGGGGGGACAGGGAGACGCACAGATACGCAGTATTTT. This sequence encodes CASSGGTGRRTDTQYF.

This clone was seen only once. The chain combines TRBV30 with TRBJ1-1; D is ambiguous. The ends were cut back, 0 bases at V and 5 bases at J, with 13 bases in the middle. Germline CDR1 and CDR2: GTSNPN and SVGIG (reference sequence). There are 14 residues in the CDR3. In nucleotides, the CDR3 is TGTGCCTGGAGTGTAACGGGAGCTAGAACTGAAGCTTTCTTT. This sequence encodes CAWSVTGARTEAFF.

The CDR3 sequence: CASSSSGSSEQYF. The CDR3 coding sequence is TGTGCCAGCAGTTCTAGCGGGAGCTCCGAGCAGTACTTC. The chain recombines TRBV7-9 with TRBJ2-7; 10 positions agree with TRBD2. Germline trimming cut 6 bases from V and 6 bases from J; bases unmatched to any gene: 5. This CDR3 has 13 residues. Looked up from germline, CDR1 is SEHNR and CDR2 is FQNEAQ (reference sequence). Variable domain in full (rest from reference TRBV7-9 and TRBJ2-7): DTGVSQNPRHKITKRGQNVTFRCDPISEHNRLYWYRQTLGQGPEFLTYFQNEAQLEKSRLLSDRFSAERPKGSFSTLEIQRTEQGDSAMYLCASSSSGSSEQYFGPGTRLTVT.

The chain employs TRBV10-3 and TRBJ1-5; a weak D match, TRBD1 (6 bases). Germline CDR1 ENHRY, CDR2 SYGVKD. This CDR3 is built from 16 residues. Trimming shortened V by 4 bases and J by 2 bases, and 15 bases separated the two germline ends. This CDR3 reads CAISAGRGGGNQPQHF. CDR3 nucleotide sequence: TGTGCCATCAGTGCGGGTAGAGGGGGAGGCAATCAGCCCCAGCATTTT.

V gene TRBV28 combines with J gene TRBJ2-1; D may be TRBD2 (5 bases). This CDR3 region has 15 residues. Trimming pared 6 bases from V and 0 bases from J, leaving 12 bases between. CDR1 is MDHEN, CDR2 SYDVKM, per germline. The CDR3 is CASRGAAASYNEQFF. CDR3 DNA: TGTGCCAGCAGGGGCGCAGCGGCCTCCTACAATGAGCAGTTCTTC. The whole variable domain, filled in from reference TRBV28 and TRBJ2-1, reads DVKVTQSSRYLVKRTGEKVFLECVQDMDHENMFWYRQDPGLGLRLIYFSYDVKMKEKGDIPEGYSVSREKKERFSLILESASTNQTSMYLCASRGAAASYNEQFFGPGTRLTVL.

The genes are TRBV6-5 and TRBJ1-1, with 7 bases fitting TRBD1. Germline V gene data show CDR1 as MNHEY and CDR2 as SVGAGI. The CDR3 consists of 13 residues. V lost 4 bases to trimming and J lost 5 bases; unmatched junction nucleotides: 4. As DNA, the CDR3 is TGTGCCAGCAGTTTCACAGGGGAAACTGAAGCTTTCTTT. Translating gives CASSFTGETEAFF.

This rearrangement joins TRBV10-3 to TRBJ1-5, with 8 bases aligning to TRBD1. The CDR3 is 12 residues long. CDR1 and CDR2 from the germline V gene are ENHRY and SYGVKD. The ends lost 10 bases at V and 4 bases at J; junction bases unmatched: 3. CDR3 DNA: TGTGCCACCCGGACAGGGAATCAGCCCCAGCATTTT. This encodes CATRTGNQPQHF.